Each of the 29 T cell receptor beta chains below was sequenced from the same sample in a study of blood T cell repertoires in COVID-19. Sequencing was performed with immunoSEQ multiplex PCR; in TCRdb, only in-frame clones are kept and a portion is missing. The repertoire has about 110,000 clones, about four fifths of them found once; the top ten carry about 17%. The sample consisted of peripheral blood. These receptors were obtained from a woman in her fifties or sixties with acute or convalescent COVID-19.

The DNA for the CDR3 is TGTGCCAGCAGCTTAGTAGGGGCGGGGGAGACCCAGTACTTC. It yields the protein CASSLVGAGETQYF. The rearrangement links TRBV7-9 to TRBJ2-5; D might be TRBD2 (6 bases). Trimming removed 1 base at V and 5 bases at J, with 11 bases between. The length of the CDR3 is 14 residues. CDR1 is SEHNR, CDR2 FQNEAQ, per germline (reference sequence).

The chain carries TRBV10-3 and TRBJ2-2, with D possibly matching TRBD1 (6 bases). The germline V and J ends were trimmed by 6 bases and 2 bases, with 10 bases remaining between them. CDR3 length equals 14 residues. CDR1 is ENHRY and CDR2 is SYGVKD in the germline V gene. CDR3 sequence reads: CAIRQGINTGELFF. DNA for the CDR3: TGTGCCATCAGGCAGGGGATTAACACCGGGGAGCTGTTTTTT.

This chain connects TRBV28 to TRBJ1-1; tentatively, D is TRBD1 (5 bases). CDR3 length equals 13 residues. V lost 6 bases and J 1 base, leaving 9 bases between the germline ends. Germline values: CDR1 MDHEN, CDR2 SYDVKM. CDR3 residues: CASRNGQNTEAFF. CDR3 coding DNA: TGTGCCAGCAGAAACGGACAGAACACTGAAGCTTTCTTT.

This clone was seen a few times. The rearrangement links TRBV30 to TRBJ1-2; D possibly corresponds to TRBD1 (5 bases). The germline V gene has CDR1 GTSNPN and CDR2 SVGIG (reference sequence). The CDR3 spans 13 residues. V lost 0 bases, J lost 5 bases, and 10 bases lay in between. The CDR3 loop is CAWSVSQAYGYTF. The CDR3 DNA reads TGTGCCTGGAGTGTATCACAGGCGTATGGCTACACCTTC. Combining the CDR3 with reference TRBV30 and TRBJ1-2 gives the whole variable domain SQTIHQWPATLVQPVGSPLSLECTVEGTSNPNLYWYRQAAGRGLQLLFYSVGIGQISSEVPQNLSASRPQDRQFILSSKKLLLSDSGFYLCAWSVSQAYGYTFGSGTRLTVV.

This chain uses TRBV11-2 with TRBJ2-2; no firm D call. The length of the CDR3 is 16 residues. Germline V gives CDR1 SGHAT, CDR2 FQNNGV. V was trimmed by 5 bases and J by 1 base, leaving 14 bases between them. The CDR3 sequence: CASSALRLRNTGELFF. The CDR3 nucleotides are TGTGCCAGCAGCGCCCTTAGACTTAGGAACACCGGGGAGCTGTTTTTT.

The chain joins TRBV7-2 to TRBJ1-2, with D tentatively TRBD1 (6 bases). V was cut by 0 bases and J by 8 bases, with 13 bases left in between. CDR1 SGHTA and CDR2 FQGNSA come from the germline V gene. CDR3 length: 14 amino acids. The CDR3 DNA reads as TGTGCCAGCAGCTTAGCGCAGGGGCTGATAGGCTACACCTTC. As protein: CASSLAQGLIGYTF.

This chain uses TRBV7-2 with TRBJ1-2, with D uncertain. Trimming removed 1 base from V and 8 bases from J, with 11 bases in between. The CDR3 is made up of 13 amino acids. Germline V gives CDR1 SGHTA, CDR2 FQGNSA. The chain's CDR3 is CASSLDTDRGYTF. CDR3 nucleotide sequence: TGTGCCAGCAGCTTAGACACCGATCGCGGCTACACCTTC.

The chain employs TRBV6-6 and TRBJ1-2; the match to TRBD1 covers 7 bases. Germline V CDR1 and CDR2: MNHNY, SVGAGI (reference sequence). After removal of 5 bases from V and 3 bases from J, the junction contained 6 bases not matched to a gene. This CDR3 comprises 14 residues. The CDR3 reads CASSTTGKHYGYTF. The CDR3 DNA is TGTGCCAGCAGTACGACAGGGAAACACTATGGCTACACCTTC.

This clone was seen more than once but under ten times. The genes are TRBV27 and TRBJ1-1; 7 bases align to TRBD1. V shed 5 bases, J shed 5 bases, and the junction held 17 bases outside the gene matches. This CDR3 is 17 amino acids long. CDR1 is MNHEY, CDR2 SMNVEV, per germline (reference sequence). The CDR3 is CASSPNPQGWRGTEAFF. DNA for the CDR3: TGTGCCAGCAGTCCAAACCCACAGGGGTGGAGAGGGACTGAAGCTTTCTTT.

This chain connects TRBV20-1 to TRBJ2-1; TRBD2 matches 11 bases. This CDR3 has 16 residues. Trimming at V came to 3 bases and at J to 7 bases, leaving 11 bases not matched to a gene. The germline gives CDR1 DFQATT, CDR2 SNEGSKA (reference sequence). DNA for the CDR3: TGCAGTGCTAGTCTCCCTAGCGGGGGGCGGAGGAATGAGCAGTTCTTC. It is translated as CSASLPSGGRRNEQFF.

The chain couples TRBV9 to TRBJ2-5; TRBD1 aligns across 9 bases. The germline gives CDR1 SGDLS, CDR2 YYNGEE. This CDR3 has 15 amino acids. The V segment lost 4 bases and the J segment 4 bases; nucleotides outside the gene matches: 8. In nucleotides, the CDR3 is TGTGCCAGCAGCTCACACAGGGGGCGCCCAGAGACCCAGTACTTC. Protein product: CASSSHRGRPETQYF.

For this clone: Other DNA sequences in the sample encode the same CDR3. The genes are TRBV24-1 and TRBJ1-2; 8 nucleotides agree with TRBD1. The germline CDR1 and CDR2 sequences are KGHDR and SFDVKD. J gave up 8 bases and V 4 bases, and 5 bases lay outside the gene matches. The CDR3 length is 13 residues. DNA of the CDR3: TGTGCCACCAGTGAGGCAGGGGGCGACGGCTACACCTTC. This sequence encodes CATSEAGGDGYTF.

The V call is TRBV7-2, the J call TRBJ1-4; the D gene is possibly TRBD1 (5 bases). Germline loops: CDR1 SGHTA, CDR2 FQGNSA. This CDR3 is 13 amino acids long. V was cut by 5 bases and J by 11 bases, with 15 bases left in between. For the CDR3, the DNA is TGTGCCAGCAGCGGTCGGGGGGGGGAGAAACTGTTTTTT. Its protein is CASSGRGGEKLFF.

This sequence joins TRBV30 and TRBJ1-1; possible D gene TRBD1, 5 bases. The CDR3 sequence is 13 residues long. CDR1 GTSNPN and CDR2 SVGIG come from the germline V gene (reference sequence). Trimming took off 2 bases at V and 7 bases at J, with 14 bases between the two ends. CDR3 residues: CAWSPGVGGEAFF. The CDR3 coding sequence is TGTGCCTGGAGTCCGGGGGTTGGAGGTGAAGCTTTCTTT.

This clone was seen at least ten times. The gene calls are TRBV28 and TRBJ1-6; D gene uncertain. This CDR3 is built from 13 residues. Trimming cost V 6 bases and J 6 bases, with 9 bases left between them. Germline V gene lookup returns CDR1 MDHEN and CDR2 SYDVKM. The CDR3 DNA sequence: TGTGCCAGCAGGCAAGGGAGTAATTCACCCCTCCACTTT. It codes for CASRQGSNSPLHF.

The sample holds a few counts of this clone. The chain uses TRBV27 and TRBJ2-1, with D tentatively TRBD1 (5 bases). Germline V gives CDR1 MNHEY, CDR2 SMNVEV (reference sequence). The CDR3 length is 15 residues. Trimming took off 8 bases at V and 0 bases at J, with 14 bases between the two ends. For the CDR3, the DNA is TGTGCCAGCGGCAGGGTTATGAGCTCCTACAATGAGCAGTTCTTC. Amino acid sequence: CASGRVMSSYNEQFF.

CDR3 loop: CASSVVQEAFF. The CDR3 DNA follows: TGTGCCAGCAGTGTAGTACAGGAAGCTTTCTTT. V is TRBV2 and J is TRBJ1-1; D not certain. Trimming removed 4 bases from V and 8 bases from J, with 8 bases in between. The CDR3 runs 11 residues. Germline lookup yields CDR1 SNHLY and CDR2 FYNNEI.

J is TRBJ1-2 and V is TRBV28; 8 bases agree with TRBD1. The trim removed 10 bases at V and 8 bases at J, leaving 12 bases unmatched. The CDR3 spans 13 residues. Per germline, CDR1 MDHEN and CDR2 SYDVKM. CDR3 in amino acids: CAIRTPDRVGYTF. Here the CDR3 DNA reads TGTGCCATCCGAACTCCGGACAGGGTCGGCTACACCTTC.

V gene TRBV6-5 combines with J gene TRBJ1-4, with TRBD1 matching over 7 bases. The CDR3 consists of 14 residues. The germline gives CDR1 MNHEY, CDR2 SVGAGI. V trimming: 4 bases; J trimming: 8 bases; junction bases outside the gene matches: 7. Written as DNA, the CDR3 is TGTGCCAGCAGTTTCGACAGGGAAGCCGAAAAACTGTTTTTT. It specifies CASSFDREAEKLFF.

The chain recombines TRBV5-1 with TRBJ2-2; 9 bases fit TRBD1. The germline V gene has CDR1 SGHRS and CDR2 YFSETQ. The CDR3 sequence is 16 residues long. The ends lost 5 bases at V and 4 bases at J; junction bases unmatched: 9. The CDR3 bases are TGCGCCAGCAGGCAGGGACAGGGTTTGTCCACCGGGGAGCTGTTTTTT. Amino acids: CASRQGQGLSTGELFF.

The chain has TRBV4-3 and TRBJ2-1; 10 bases map to TRBD2. V was clipped by 1 base and J by 8 bases; unmatched bases: 5. This CDR3 comprises 15 residues. Germline CDR1 reads LGHNA; CDR2 reads YSLEER. CDR3 DNA sequence: TGCGCCAGCAGCCAAGCAGCGGGGGGGTGGGATGAGCAGTTCTTC. Encoded protein: CASSQAAGGWDEQFF.

This chain uses TRBV9 with TRBJ2-7; 8 nucleotides align to TRBD1. Germline V lookup: CDR1 SGDLS, CDR2 YYNGEE. CDR3 size: 15 residues. Trimming removed 0 bases from V and 6 bases from J; junction bases left unmatched: 8. The CDR3 is CASSVGIGTGGEQYF. As DNA, the CDR3 is TGTGCCAGCAGCGTAGGCATCGGGACAGGCGGCGAGCAGTACTTC.

This chain links TRBV7-2 with TRBJ2-3; TRBD1 is a possible D gene (6 bases). V gave up 5 bases and J gave up 11 bases, with 11 bases separating them. From germline, CDR1 is SGHTA and CDR2 FQGNSA. CDR3 length: 11 residues. The CDR3 region has the DNA TGTGCCAGCAGCCCAGGGGCCCGGCAGTATTTT. The encoded protein is CASSPGARQYF.

This clone showed up just a few times. The genes are TRBV18 and TRBJ1-1; D is possibly TRBD1 (5 bases). The V and J ends lost 5 bases and 1 base respectively, with 8 bases between them. Looked up from germline, CDR1 is KGHSH and CDR2 is LQKENI. CDR3 length equals 13 residues. CDR3 nucleotide sequence: TGTGCCAGCTCAAACCAGGGGAACACTGAAGCTTTCTTT. Protein: CASSNQGNTEAFF.

The V call is TRBV7-9, the J call TRBJ2-1; TRBD2 matches 11 bases. This CDR3 contains 17 residues. V trimming: 1 base; J trimming: 5 bases; junction bases outside the gene matches: 7. CDR1 is SEHNR, CDR2 FQNEAQ, per germline (reference sequence). The CDR3 nucleotides are TGTGCCAGCAGCTTAGGGCCCCTAGCGGGGGGACACAATGAGCAGTTCTTC. Translated: CASSLGPLAGGHNEQFF.

The chain couples TRBV7-6 to TRBJ1-2, with TRBD1 as a possible D gene (6 bases). CDR1 is SGHVS, CDR2 FNYEAQ, per germline. V lost 5 bases and J lost 4, with 17 bases in between. There are 15 residues in the CDR3. CDR3 loop: CASSPFGDIGYGYTF. As DNA, the CDR3 is TGTGCCAGCAGCCCCTTTGGGGACATCGGCTATGGCTACACCTTC.

This chain uses TRBV24-1 with TRBJ2-7; D gene ambiguous. V shed 10 bases and J shed 4 bases, with 16 bases lying between them. This CDR3 has 13 residues. From germline, CDR1 is KGHDR and CDR2 SFDVKD. DNA for the CDR3: TGTGCCACTCCGAACTCGATGACTTACGAGCAGTACTTC. Translating it yields CATPNSMTYEQYF.

The count of this clone is one. The chain carries TRBV6-5 and TRBJ2-1; weak D call: TRBD1 (5 bases). This CDR3 has 13 amino acids. The germline V gene encodes CDR1 MNHEY and CDR2 SVGAGI. Trimming removed 0 bases at V and 9 bases at J, with 9 bases between. CDR3 bases: TGTGCCAGCAGTTACTCAGGGGCGGTTGAGCAGTTCTTC. It codes for CASSYSGAVEQFF.

This chain joins TRBV15 and TRBJ2-7; D perhaps matches TRBD2 (6 bases). V lost 3 bases to trimming and J lost 6 bases, with 9 bases between them. The CDR3 contains 12 residues. Germline loops: CDR1 LNHNV, CDR2 YYDKDF (reference sequence). CDR3: CATSSAGPEQYF. CDR3 bases: TGTGCCACCAGCAGTGCGGGGCCCGAGCAGTACTTC.